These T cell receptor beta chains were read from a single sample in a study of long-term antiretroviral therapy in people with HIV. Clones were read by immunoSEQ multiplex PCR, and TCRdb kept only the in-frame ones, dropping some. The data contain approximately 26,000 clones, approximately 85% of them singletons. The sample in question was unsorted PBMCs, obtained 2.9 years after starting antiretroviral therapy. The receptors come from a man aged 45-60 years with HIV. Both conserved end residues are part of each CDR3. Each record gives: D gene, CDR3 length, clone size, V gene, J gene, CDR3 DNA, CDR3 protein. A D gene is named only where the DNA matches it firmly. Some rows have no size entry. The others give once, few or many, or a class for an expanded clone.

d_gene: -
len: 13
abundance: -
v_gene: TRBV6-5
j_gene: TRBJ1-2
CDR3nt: TGTGCCAGCCGGATTCTCCGTTCCTATGGCTACACCTTC
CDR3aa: CASRILRSYGYTF

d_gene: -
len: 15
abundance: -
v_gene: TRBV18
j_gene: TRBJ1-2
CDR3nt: TGTGCCAGCTCACCACCTTTGGACGGAAACTATGGCTACACCTTC
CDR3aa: CASSPPLDGNYGYTF

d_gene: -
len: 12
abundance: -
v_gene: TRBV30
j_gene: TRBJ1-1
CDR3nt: TGTGCCTGGAGCCTAGGCAACACTGAAGCTTTCTTT
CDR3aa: CAWSLGNTEAFF

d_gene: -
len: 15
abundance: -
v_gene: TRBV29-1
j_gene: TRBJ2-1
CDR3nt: TGCAGCGTTGGGGGGGGGCTTAGCTCCTACAATGAGCAGTTCTTC
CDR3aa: CSVGGGLSSYNEQFF

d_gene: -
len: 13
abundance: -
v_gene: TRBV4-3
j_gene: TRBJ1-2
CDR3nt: TGCGCCAGCAGCCCCAGCGGCGGGGCAGGCTACACCTTC
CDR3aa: CASSPSGGAGYTF

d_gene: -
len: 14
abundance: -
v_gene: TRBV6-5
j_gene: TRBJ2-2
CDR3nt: TGTGCCAGCAGTTACGGCACTACCACCGGGGAGCTGTTTTTT
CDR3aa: CASSYGTTTGELFF

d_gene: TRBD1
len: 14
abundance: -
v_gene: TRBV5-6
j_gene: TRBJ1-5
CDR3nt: TGTGCCAGCAGCTTGACAGGGGGAGGACAGCCCCAGCATTTT
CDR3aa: CASSLTGGGQPQHF

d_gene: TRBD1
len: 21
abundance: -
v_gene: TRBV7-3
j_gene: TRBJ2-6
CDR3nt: TGTGCCAGCAGCTCCCCTTTGGGCGGAGGGACAGGGAACTCTGGGGCCAACGTCCTGACTTTC
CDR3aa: CASSSPLGGGTGNSGANVLTF

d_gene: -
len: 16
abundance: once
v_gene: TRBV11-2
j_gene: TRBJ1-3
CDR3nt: TGTGCCAGCAGCTCTTCAGGGTTAGGCTCTGGAAACACCATATATTTT
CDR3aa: CASSSSGLGSGNTIYF

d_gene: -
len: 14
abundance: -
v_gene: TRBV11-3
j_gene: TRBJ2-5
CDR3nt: TGTGCCAGCAGCTTAGCGGCAGGGGTAGGGACCCAGTACTTC
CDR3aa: CASSLAAGVGTQYF

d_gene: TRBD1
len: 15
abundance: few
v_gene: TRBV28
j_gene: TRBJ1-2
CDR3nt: TGTGCCAGCAGTTTTTGGAGGGGGCCTAACTATGGCTACACCTTC
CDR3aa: CASSFWRGPNYGYTF

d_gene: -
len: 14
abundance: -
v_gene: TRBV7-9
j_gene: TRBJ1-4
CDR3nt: TGTGCCAGCAGCCTGGGAACAGCTTATGAAAAACTGTTTTTT
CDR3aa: CASSLGTAYEKLFF

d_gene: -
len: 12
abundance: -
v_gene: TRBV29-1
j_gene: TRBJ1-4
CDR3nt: TGCAGCGGCCTGGACAGTCGGCAAAAACTGTTTTTT
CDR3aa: CSGLDSRQKLFF

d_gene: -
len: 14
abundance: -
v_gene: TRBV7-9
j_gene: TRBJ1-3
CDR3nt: TGTGCCAGCAGCCCGACGGCCTCTGGAAACACCATATATTTT
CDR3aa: CASSPTASGNTIYF

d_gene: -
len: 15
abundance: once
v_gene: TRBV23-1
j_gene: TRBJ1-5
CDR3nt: TGCGCCAGCAGTTCAACCCAGGGGCGGTGTCAGCCCCAGCATTTT
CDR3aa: CASSSTQGRCQPQHF

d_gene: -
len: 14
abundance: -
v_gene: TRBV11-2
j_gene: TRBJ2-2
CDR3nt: TGTGCCAGCAGCTTAAAGGGGAACACCGGGGAGCTGTTTTTT
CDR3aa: CASSLKGNTGELFF

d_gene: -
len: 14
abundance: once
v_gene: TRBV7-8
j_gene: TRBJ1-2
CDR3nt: TGTGCCAGCAGCTTTCGCGGGGCGGAAGATGGCTACACCTTC
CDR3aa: CASSFRGAEDGYTF